The text below deals with one TCR beta chain. Its antigen has not been determined. No much larger clone is present one base from it, and per-base qualities are unavailable. Library method: the immunoSEQ multiplex PCR assay. TCRdb took over this immuneACCESS table, retaining in-frame rearrangements with V and J assigned. Such tables are incomplete; in checked studies, under half of the missing clones stem from an unresolved V gene, and the remainder is unexplained. The sample table holds roughly 40,000 clones, of which 91% were seen once. The ten largest clones add up to more than 7% of the sample. This record comes from a study of T cell changes during pregnancy in multiple sclerosis (dated by TCRdb to the late 2010s). Study-wide context: Changes in the T cell repertoire over the course of pregnancy were examined in this study in women with multiple sclerosis.

Trimmed from V: 5 bases; trimmed from J: 11 bases; junction bases lacking a gene match: 8. CDR1 and CDR2 (MNHEY, SMNVEV) derive from the germline V gene (reference sequence). The CDR3 starts with the cysteine, ends with the phenylalanine, and has 13 residues. Only CDR3 DNA remains: 39 bases, in frame from the first base. The chain was built from TRBV27 and TRBJ1-5, and TRBD1 aligns with 8 junction nucleotides. The input for sequencing was CD8+ T cells from peripheral blood mononuclear cells, taken before pregnancy. The clonotype originates from a female donor with multiple sclerosis, enrolled in a pregnancy study. The DNA sequence is as follows: TGTGCCAGCAGTGGACAGGGAGATCTTGCCCAGCATTTT. The translation is CASSGQGDLAQHF.